The entry that follows covers one T cell receptor beta chain sequence. Its antigen remains unidentified. An end of the junction does not agree with germline; a read error may underlie this. The cohort was made up of 666 healthy bone marrow donors. At the time of sampling, every cohort member was nominally healthy, though immune exposures that went unrecorded were likely present. The donor was CMV seropositive and belonged to the group of 270 or so seropositive cohort members. A peripheral blood sample was collected from each donor, and TCR beta sequencing was performed on peripheral blood mononuclear cells. The Qiagen DNeasy Blood Extraction Kit was used to extract genomic DNA from the blood cell samples. From cysteine to phenylalanine, the CDR3 is 13 amino acids long. CDR3 DNA only is kept here, 39 bases in frame from base 1. Via the germline V gene (reference sequence), CDR1 is SEHNR and CDR2 FQNEAQ.

Libraries were prepared through the immunoSEQ multiplex PCR assay. The multiplex PCR relied on a mix of 60 forward primers for TCR Vbeta segments and 13 reverse primers for TCR Jbeta segments. A multiplex PCR assay on genomic DNA amplified the CDR3 region of rearranged TCR beta genes. On the Illumina HiSeq System, the amplified TCR beta libraries were sequenced as 87-base-pair reads. On the study's bioinformatics: A later analysis counted about 80 million unique TCR beta chains across the approximately 700 repertoires, and around 9.9 million of these chains were shared by at least two donors. Raw reads were error-corrected and collapsed into unique sequences with a nearest-neighbor algorithm that merged closely related sequences to remove PCR and sequencing errors. V, D and J gene segments were assigned by aligning CDR3 sequences to IMGT reference sequences. For a sequence to be retained, at least a six-nucleotide match to both a V gene segment and a J gene segment was required. A rearrangement was called productive if the CDR3 had no stop codons and remained in frame with V and J, and every other rearrangement was called non-productive. Following IMGT convention, CDR3 was defined as the stretch from the second conserved V-encoded cysteine to the conserved J-encoded phenylalanine. The earlier analysis of 500 to 750 of the donors excluded any sequence lacking an unambiguous match to a single V gene segment. In an earlier analysis of approximately 560 of the donors, a V segment was called functional when productive rearrangements were above 56.7%, and segregating when the standard deviation between donors exceeded 5%. A statistical classification framework was built for diagnosing cytomegalovirus status from the catalog of TCR beta chain sequences. A later analysis assigned V and J genes by comparing TCR nucleotide sequences with IMGT/GENE-DB human TR gene sequences. In a later analysis, CDR3 sequences and most-parsimonious VDJ recombination scenarios were assigned using the TCRdist pipeline. In a later analysis, each TCR beta chain was defined by its CDR3 amino acid sequence together with its V-gene family, and reads lacking a unique V-gene family were excluded. A later analysis removed 550 to 700 highly shared, low-generation-probability nucleotide sequences to deal with suspected cross-contamination and a sequencing artifact. A later analysis calculated a clonal expansion index for each public chain from normalized within-repertoire ranks of inferred template counts. Generation probabilities in a later analysis came from a VDJ recombination model fitted to out-of-frame rearrangements, and those results were checked against IGoR. In a later analysis, TCR-TCR, TCR-HLA and TCR-CMV co-occurrence was scored with hypergeometric tests, and a repertoire-size bias correction was applied to TCR pairs. In a later analysis, false discovery rates were estimated by permuting HLA or CMV assignments 20 times. In a later analysis, co-occurring TCRs were grouped using DBSCAN, with TCRdist sequence similarity added in when clustering inside HLA-allele-positive subsets. For co-occurrence clustering, repertoires with fewer than 30,000 or more than 120,000 public chains were excluded, along with 5 or 6 repertoires with anomalous nucleotide sharing. In TCRdb, the immuneACCESS table is reduced to in-frame sequences with V and J assigned. These tables do not hold every clone; where another copy was compared, an unresolved V gene accounts for under half, and the others remain unexplained. V and J calls plus clone size are reproduced from that table; the DNA served to infer D and trimming. In all, the sample holds approximately 92,000 clones, and around 81% of those were seen once. The top ten constitute approximately 4.2% of the sample.

This sample was included in a study of cytomegalovirus exposure and HLA in healthy donors (dated by TCRdb to the late 2010s). Some background on the complete study: An earlier analysis of some 500 of the donors reported 250 to 300 Gb of sequence data and 100 million to 140 million unique TCR beta sequences from 150 million to 200 million T cells. Using immunosequencing, the study profiled T cell repertoires from fewer than 850 subjects and related those repertoires to cytomegalovirus serostatus. HLA typing covered class I and class II loci at four-digit resolution. In the later analysis, no new phenotypic data were used to find candidate immune exposures; instead, reliance was placed on TCR beta sequences and their occurrence across donors. All discovery cohort repertoires had been generated using a single sequencing platform. The aim of the study was to test whether cataloging public T cell receptors could identify signatures of past pathogen exposure. Among 300 to 500 genotyped donors of the cohort, an average of around 250,000 unique TCR beta nucleotide sequences was sequenced per donor, of which 15% to 20% were non-productive. Typing coverage differed by locus: A, B, C, DRB1 and DQB1 were typed in roughly 620-640 donors, DQA1 in about 500, DPA1 in 600 to 610, and DPB1 in 450 to 480. In addition to the first cohort of 650 to 750 subjects, a separate validation cohort of 130 or so different subjects was used. Of the roughly 400 genotyped donors, approximately 82% fell in the genetic ancestry cluster associated with self-reported Caucasian donors. Because of strong linkage in the cohort, roughly five DR-DQ haplotypes were treated as single units for association and clustering. Genome-wide SNP genotypes for about three fifths of the roughly 670 donors were used in a later genetic analysis, which treated that subset as a discovery cohort. To study patterns of TCR occurrence, a later analysis re-analyzed previously published TCR beta repertoires from around 670 donors and added high-resolution HLA genotyping. An earlier analysis of some 500 of the donors used high-throughput TCR beta sequencing to judge whether each TCR beta V gene segment behaved as functional or pseudogenic. To predict cytomegalovirus infection status, the study brought together high-throughput TCR immunosequencing, statistical association of individual TCRs with disease status, and machine learning. Donor age, sex, ethnicity and CMV serostatus were compiled alongside the repertoire data. An early release that covered about 600 HLA-typed donors contained 250 to 350 gigabases of sequencing data and roughly 84 million unique TCR sequences. Broader findings and caveats from the paper: Strong co-occurrence of HLA alleles, especially DR and DQ, made assigning TCR associations to individual alleles difficult. The presence/absence analyses assumed that sequencing depth was roughly uniform across donors, and that assumption may not be true. A group of highly shared sequence variants was considered likely to be a technical artifact of the sequencing pipeline. In an earlier analysis of about 540 of the donors, most TCR beta V segments were observed in productive rearrangements about 90% or about 30% of the time, broadly matching IMGT annotations. In this cohort, only TCR beta chains were sequenced, and detectable features were limited by the absence of alpha or paired-chain data. The study listed over 150 TCR beta chains as associated with cytomegalovirus. At a false discovery rate of 0.05, a later analysis linked around 17,000 TCR beta sequences to specific HLA alleles. An association between a missense DCLRE1C variant and V-gene and J-gene trimming of TCR beta chains was found in a later genetic analysis and replicated in an independent cohort. According to the authors, the approach could potentially be generalized to other disease states and immunological phenotypes. Correlated functional status among segregating V segments might reflect linkage disequilibrium, but an unknown experimental factor could not be ruled out. In a later analysis, most CMV-associated TCR beta chains were found to appear HLA-restricted, with HLA associations seemingly driven largely by CMV exposure. A later analysis reported that several top co-occurrence clusters appeared linked to parvovirus B19, influenza, CMV and Epstein-Barr virus. The classifier was reported to diagnose cytomegalovirus status with high specificity and sensitivity in both the original and validation cohorts. While some public TCRs were present in many individuals, most TCR sequences turned up only very rarely across donors. A later analysis found that HLA-associated TCR beta chains were more clonally expanded and had lower generation probabilities than equally common non-associated chains. Seventeen rarely observed V segments, including chromosome 9 orphons, were excluded from the earlier analysis of approximately 600 of the donors because counts were too low. The 87-base-pair reads could not distinguish some IMGT-functional V segments, including TRBV6-2 and TRBV6-3, so those segments were excluded. In a later genetic analysis, fewer N-insertions in productive TCRs were reported among donors in an Asian-associated ancestry cluster than the approximately 630-donor mean. Because HLA typing was missing for some donors at each locus, association tests included only the typed subset. Three of the identified cytomegalovirus-associated TCR beta chains were confirmed in vitro to be specific for cytomegalovirus antigens. According to a later analysis, TCR association rates differed among HLA loci, with DRB1 alleles showing the most associated TCRs and HLA-C alleles showing the fewest. CMV serostatus was the only immune exposure information available for the cohort. A further reported finding was that TCR beta sequences accurately predicted the HLA-A and HLA-B alleles for most subjects in the first cohort.

The chain links TRBV7-9 with TRBJ1-2; TRBD1 aligns with 11 central bases. The source of this sequence is a woman aged 70-85 years in good health and CMV-seropositive. Sequencing was done on a sample of PBMCs. The CDR3 corresponds to CSSSLDRGLGYTF. The DNA sequence is TGTTCCAGCAGCTTGGACAGGGGGCTGGGCTACACCTTC.